The rows below give T cell receptor beta chains drawn from one sample of a study of siplizumab effects on memory and regulatory T cells. Some clones are missing from TCRdb's copy, which holds only in-frame ones; the method was immunoSEQ multiplex PCR. The sample has 94,000 or so clones, more than 95% seen once. Source material: naive CD4+ T cells sorted from blood. The receptors originated from a human donor in good health. CDR3s include the opening cysteine and the closing phenylalanine or tryptophan.

TRBJ1-3	TRBV7-2	CASSLGAGFSGNTIYF
TRBJ1-2	TRBV7-2	CASSLGSGTVGSYGYTF
TRBJ2-5	TRBV10-3	CAISEKGTGNRETQYF
TRBJ2-1	TRBV28	CASSLGWAGERQRFF
TRBJ1-1	TRBV12-1	CASILTQTEAFF
TRBJ2-2	TRBV11-1	CASSLRYDTGELFF
TRBJ2-5	TRBV25-1	CATSPPRPETQYF
TRBJ1-3	TRBV13	CASSSQDRNSGNTIYF
TRBJ2-6	TRBV7-9	CASSFQGPSGANVLTF
TRBJ2-7	TRBV30	CAWAQGLYEQYF
TRBJ1-2	TRBV6-6	CASSGPSGYGYTF
TRBJ2-3	TRBV5-1	CASSLAPGGQYF
TRBJ1-5	TRBV19	CASSIIRDRGGQPQHF
TRBJ2-7	TRBV18	CASSPLLISAGGYEQYF